This TCR beta chain is from a study of cytomegalovirus exposure and HLA in healthy donors. Study results and caveats: An analysis done earlier found most TCR beta V segments productive about 87% or about 30% of the time.

The sample holds a few counts of this clone. Its antigen is not identified. Use of 60 Vbeta and 13 Jbeta primers characterized the PCR. Clones were read by immunoSEQ multiplex PCR, and TCRdb kept only the in-frame ones, dropping some. The sample has 150,000 or so clones; about 73% are singletons. Germline V CDR1 and CDR2: SGHNT, YYREEE (reference sequence). The ends lost 6 bases at V and 2 bases at J; junction bases unmatched: 7. CDR3 length: 14 residues. This TCR came from a man in his forties in good health and CMV-seropositive. The sequencing sample was made of PBMCs. The V and J genes are TRBV5-4 and TRBJ1-2; 7 bases fit TRBD1. The CDR3 loop reads CASKGGLNNYGYTF. CDR3 bases: TGTGCCAGCAAAGGGGGCCTTAACAACTATGGCTACACCTTC.